The entry below gives a single T cell receptor beta chain sequence along with its context. Its antigen is undetermined. These data are taken from a study of cytomegalovirus exposure and HLA in healthy donors. The wider study: From donors who were HLA-typed, an early data release held 81 million or so unique TCRs.

Study conclusions and caveats: The authors judged a highly shared variant cluster likely a sequencing artifact. Later analysis showed TCR association rates varying by HLA locus, highest for DRB1 and lowest for HLA-C.

PCR amplification relied on 60 Vbeta primers (plus 13 Jbeta primers). Only in-frame clones appear in the TCRdb table, and some are missing; sequencing was by immunoSEQ multiplex PCR. Of about 140,000 clones in the sample, around three quarters were seen once. The junction had 6 bases not matched to a gene; V was cut back by 3 bases and J by 2 bases. The CDR3 has 16 residues. CDR1 and CDR2 from the germline V gene are ENHRY and SYGVKD. Sequencing was carried out using PBMCs. The chain joins TRBV10-3 to TRBJ2-7, with 11 bases that match TRBD1. The clonotype originates from a woman aged 40 to 49 in good health and CMV-seronegative. In nucleotides, the CDR3 is TGTGCCATCAGTGACCCGGGACAGGGGGGAACCTACGAGCAGTACTTC. It codes for CAISDPGQGGTYEQYF.